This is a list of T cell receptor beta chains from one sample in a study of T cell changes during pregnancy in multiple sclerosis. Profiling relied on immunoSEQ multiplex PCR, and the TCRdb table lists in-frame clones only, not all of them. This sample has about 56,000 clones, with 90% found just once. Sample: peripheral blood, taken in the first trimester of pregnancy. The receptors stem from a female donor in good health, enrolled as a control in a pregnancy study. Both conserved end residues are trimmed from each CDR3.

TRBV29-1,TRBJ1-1,SVDAMNTEAF
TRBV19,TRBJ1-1,ASSLRTANTEAF
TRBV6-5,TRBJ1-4,ASSYQGTGEKLF
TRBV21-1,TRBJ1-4,ASIRPGQGPILAKLF
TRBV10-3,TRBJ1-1,AISQGDTEAF
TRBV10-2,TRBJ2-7,ASSDRTGGRYEQY
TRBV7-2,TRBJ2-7,ASSSPSYEQY
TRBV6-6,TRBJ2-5,ASRSLAWY
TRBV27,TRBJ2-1,ATTGLMGNEQF
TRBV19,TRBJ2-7,ASSTGKAGTYEQY
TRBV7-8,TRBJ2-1,ASSLSVYNEQF
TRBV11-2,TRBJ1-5,ASSLTEENQPQH
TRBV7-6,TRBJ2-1,ASSLLASGSGFDEQF
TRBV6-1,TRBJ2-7,ASRATGLKYYEQY
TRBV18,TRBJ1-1,ASSPSRENTEAF
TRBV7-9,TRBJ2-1,ASSLSQYNEQF
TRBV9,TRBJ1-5,ASSVGTGGSQPQH
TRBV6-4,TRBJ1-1,ASSGGTGAAEAF
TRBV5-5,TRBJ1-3,ASSNGQGPGNTIY
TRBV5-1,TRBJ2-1,ASSPTSLANNEQF
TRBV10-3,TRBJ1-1,AISGVGGDGTEAF
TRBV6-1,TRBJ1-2,ASGGQGFSGYT
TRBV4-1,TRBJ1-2,ASSQTMTAGYT
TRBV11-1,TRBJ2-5,ASSPRSVGSQETQY
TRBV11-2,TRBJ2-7,ASSLEPTPSYEQY
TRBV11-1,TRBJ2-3,ASSPGPAHTQY
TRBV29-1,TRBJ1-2,SVEDLPLGGYT
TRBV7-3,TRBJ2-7,ASSLTGQPFREQY
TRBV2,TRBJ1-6,ASTLQPDSPLH
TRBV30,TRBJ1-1,AWSVGRDTEAF
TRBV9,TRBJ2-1,ASSGVVAGAYNEQF
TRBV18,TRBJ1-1,ASSPPTGGVADTEAF
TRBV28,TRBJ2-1,ASSAGGSSDNEQF
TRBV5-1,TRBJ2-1,ASSGNRKIYNEQF
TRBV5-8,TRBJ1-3,ASSLVSGNTIY
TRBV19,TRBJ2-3,ATRQNTDTQY
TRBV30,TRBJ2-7,AFSKTSYEQY
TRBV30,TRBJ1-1,AWSPLGRQDEAF
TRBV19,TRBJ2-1,ASSNWDSPSSYNEQF
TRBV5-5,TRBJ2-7,ASSFGDTYEQY
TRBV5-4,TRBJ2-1,ASSLLAVNEQF
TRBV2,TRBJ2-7,ASREAGLRNYEQY
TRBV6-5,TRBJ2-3,ASSRTEAPTDTQY
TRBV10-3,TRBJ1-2,AASGTVSYGYT
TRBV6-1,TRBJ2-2,ASRQGNTGELF
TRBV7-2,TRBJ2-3,ASSPTSSTDTQY
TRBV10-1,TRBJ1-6,ASSDTAGMDSPLH
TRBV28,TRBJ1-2,ASSPTGAASYGYT
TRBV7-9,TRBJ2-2,ASSGLSGQKNTGELF